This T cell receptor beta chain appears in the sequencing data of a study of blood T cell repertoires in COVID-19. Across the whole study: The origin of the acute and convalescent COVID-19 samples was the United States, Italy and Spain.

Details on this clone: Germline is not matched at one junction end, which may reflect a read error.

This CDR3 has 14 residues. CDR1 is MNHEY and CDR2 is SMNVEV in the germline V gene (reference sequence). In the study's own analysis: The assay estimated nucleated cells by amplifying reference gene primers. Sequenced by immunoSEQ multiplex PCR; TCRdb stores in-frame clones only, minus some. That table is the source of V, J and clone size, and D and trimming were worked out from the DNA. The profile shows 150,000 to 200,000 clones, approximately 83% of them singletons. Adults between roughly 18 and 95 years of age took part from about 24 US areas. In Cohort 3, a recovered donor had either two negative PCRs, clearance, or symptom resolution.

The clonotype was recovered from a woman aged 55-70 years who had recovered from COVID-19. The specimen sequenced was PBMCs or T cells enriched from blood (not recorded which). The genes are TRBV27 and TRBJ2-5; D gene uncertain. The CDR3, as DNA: TGTGCCAGCAGACCGCCGATGGCCGAAGATACCCAGTACTTC. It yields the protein CASRPPMAEDTQYF.